This entry concerns a single T cell receptor beta chain. The antigen is undetermined. Genes here carry mouse names. The observed sequence ends 1 residue before the CDR3 terminus, with the missing tail filled in from the germline J gene. The data belong to a study of tissue T cells after allogeneic stem cell transplantation. TCRdb's copy holds only in-frame clones and misses some; the assay was immunoSEQ multiplex PCR. The sample has about 48,000 clones, 65% to 80% seen once. CDR3 length: 13 residues. J gave up 6 bases and V 3 bases, and 3 bases lay outside the gene matches. Per the germline V gene, CDR1 is NSHNY and CDR2 is SYGAGN. Points from the study as a whole: Shared clones across patients were few; motif clustering revealed tissue-specific shared signatures. Blood and spleen captured only part of the tissue TCR repertoire. Alloreactivity or antigen specificity of tissue TCRs was not determined; some clones might be host cells. TCR repertoires tracked anatomic similarity, regardless of disease or transplant status.

Sequencing was done on a sample of sorted cells pooled from one or two spleens. The clonotype originates from a pool of C57BL/6 mice in good health. This rearrangement joins TRBV13-1 to TRBJ2-4, with TRBD1 matching over 8 bases. CDR3 sequence reads: CASSGRTGNTLYF. Partial CDR3 DNA: TGTGCCAGCAGTGGCCGGACAGGGAACACCTTGTAC.